These 30 T cell receptor beta chains originate from one sample sequenced in a study of early stage breast cancer tumors. Using immunoSEQ multiplex PCR, the repertoire was profiled, and TCRdb retains in-frame clones only, with some absent. The sample consists of tens of thousands of clones, about 70% of them appearing once. The sample comprised blood. The receptor source for this set is a person in their fifties with breast cancer.

This chain uses TRBV23-1 with TRBJ1-4, with TRBD1 identical over 9 bases. TRBV23-1 is an ORF for which the function is uncertain. The CDR3 contains 14 residues. The V gene end was trimmed by 8 bases and the J gene end by 5 bases; junction bases not matched to a gene: 6. The DNA of the CDR3 is TGCGCCAGCCTAATAGGACAGGGGAATGAAAAACTGTTTTTT. Amino acids: CASLIGQGNEKLFF.

The chain links TRBV5-1 to TRBJ2-2, with 9 bases identical to TRBD2. This CDR3 contains 16 residues. Trimming took 4 bases from V and 4 from J; bases not matched to a gene: 8. Germline lookup yields CDR1 SGHRS and CDR2 YFSETQ. The CDR3 spells CASSAVVAGVTGELFF. CDR3 nucleotide sequence: TGCGCCAGCAGCGCCGTGGTAGCGGGAGTCACCGGGGAGCTGTTTTTT.

J is TRBJ2-2 and V is TRBV19; D perhaps matches TRBD1 (6 bases). V was trimmed by 0 bases and J by 5 bases, leaving 13 bases between them. Germline V lookup: CDR1 LNHDA, CDR2 SQIVND (reference sequence). CDR3 size: 16 residues. The CDR3 here is CASSIDSRGYTGELFF. The DNA for the CDR3 is TGTGCCAGTAGTATAGATTCCAGGGGTTATACCGGGGAGCTGTTTTTT. The full variable domain, in which reference TRBV19 and TRBJ2-2 provide the parts outside the CDR3, is DGGITQSPKYLFRKEGQNVTLSCEQNLNHDAMYWYRQDPGQGLRLIYYSQIVNDFQKGDIAEGYSVSREKKESFPLTVTSAQKNPTAFYLCASSIDSRGYTGELFFGEGSRLTVL.

The rearrangement uses TRBV27 and TRBJ2-6; 9 bases are shared with TRBD1. With 5 bases clipped from V and 2 bases from J, the junction kept 7 bases outside the gene matches. Germline CDR1 MNHEY, CDR2 SMNVEV (reference sequence). The CDR3 consists of 17 residues. The CDR3 DNA sequence: TGTGCCAGCAGTCCAGGACAGGGGACACCTGGGGCCAACGTCCTGACTTTC. This codes for CASSPGQGTPGANVLTF.

This chain connects TRBV9 to TRBJ2-3, with D perhaps TRBD1 or TRBD2 (5 bases each). This CDR3 spans 14 amino acids. V lost 3 bases, J lost 4 bases, and 12 bases lay in between. Germline V gene sequence: CDR1 SGDLS, CDR2 YYNGEE. CDR3 in amino acids: CASSDGAGADTQYF. The DNA of the CDR3 is TGTGCCAGCAGCGATGGGGCCGGGGCAGATACGCAGTATTTT.

This clone was recorded only once. The CDR3 reads CSVAEREDTDTQYF. The CDR3 coding sequence is TGCAGCGTTGCAGAGCGGGAGGACACAGATACGCAGTATTTT. The genes are TRBV29-1 and TRBJ2-3, with TRBD2 matching 9 bases. V lost 4 bases and J lost 2; bases outside the gene matches: 4. The length of the CDR3 is 14 residues. Per the germline V gene, CDR1 is SQVTM and CDR2 is ANQGSEA.

This clone was observed a few times. The J gene is TRBJ2-1, the V gene TRBV19, with D perhaps TRBD1 (6 bases). Germline CDR1 is LNHDA and CDR2 is SQIVND (reference sequence). The CDR3 has 14 amino acids. Trimming left V 9 bases short and J 4 bases short, with 16 bases between. The CDR3, as DNA: TGTGCCAGCGGACCGGGACATGCATACAATGAGCAGTTCTTC. Encoded protein: CASGPGHAYNEQFF.

The V gene is TRBV7-3, the J gene TRBJ2-1; D perhaps matches TRBD2 (6 bases). This CDR3 region has 16 residues. V lost 2 bases, J lost 5 bases, and 16 bases lay in between. Per germline, CDR1 SGHTA and CDR2 FQGTGA. The chain's CDR3 is CASSLLLGGWDNEQFF. For the CDR3, the DNA is TGTGCCAGCAGCTTACTTCTAGGAGGGTGGGACAATGAGCAGTTCTTC.

The chain recombines TRBV29-1 with TRBJ2-7; a possible D gene is TRBD2 (5 bases). CDR3 size: 14 residues. Deletions cut 3 bases from V and 4 bases from J, with 16 bases between. Per germline, CDR1 SQVTM and CDR2 ANQGSEA. The CDR3 is CSVEGNRPGYEQYF. The DNA of the CDR3 is TGCAGCGTTGAGGGGAACCGCCCGGGGTACGAGCAGTACTTC.

This clone was counted only a few times. The gene calls are TRBV4-2 and TRBJ2-7, with 9 nucleotides matching TRBD2. The CDR3 extends over 15 amino acids. The germline V gene encodes CDR1 LGHNA and CDR2 YNFKEQ. V was clipped by 0 bases and J by 2 bases; unmatched bases: 2. The CDR3 sequence is CASSQDGTSPYEQYF. In nucleotides, the CDR3 is TGTGCCAGCAGCCAAGACGGGACTAGCCCCTACGAGCAGTACTTC.

This sequence joins TRBV11-2 and TRBJ2-7; weak D call: TRBD2 (6 bases). The CDR3 length is 15 residues. Germline CDR1 SGHAT, CDR2 FQNNGV. With 5 bases removed from V and 3 bases from J, the gap between germline ends came to 17 bases. The CDR3 region is CASSPRGTVGYEQYF. Here the CDR3 DNA reads TGTGCCAGCAGCCCTCGGGGGACGGTAGGCTACGAGCAGTACTTC.

V and J are TRBV9 and TRBJ1-3; D not certain. In germline, CDR1 is SGDLS, CDR2 YYNGEE. The CDR3 length is 14 residues. V was cut by 0 bases and J by 2 bases, with 6 bases left in between. CDR3 protein: CASSVGSTGNTIYF. The CDR3 DNA reads TGTGCCAGCAGCGTAGGCAGCACTGGAAACACCATATATTTT. Filled out from reference TRBV9 and TRBJ1-3, the complete variable domain reads DSGVTQTPKHLITATGQRVTLRCSPRSGDLSVYWYQQSLDQGLQFLIQYYNGEERAKGNILERFSAQQFPDLHSELNLSSLELGDSALYFCASSVGSTGNTIYFGEGSWLTVV.

V gene TRBV10-3 combines with J gene TRBJ1-2; D remains unclear. The CDR3 has 11 residues. V was shortened by 2 bases and J by 8 bases, with 6 bases between the two germline ends. Germline CDR1 is ENHRY and CDR2 is SYGVKD. The DNA for the CDR3 is TGTGCCATCAGTGAGCCCCCCGGCTACACCTTC. Translating it yields CAISEPPGYTF.

In this sample, this clone turned up a few times. In DNA, the CDR3 is TGTGCCTGGATGGGGCGAGGATGGGACGGGGAGCTGTTTTTT. As protein: CAWMGRGWDGELFF. The chain carries TRBV30 and TRBJ2-2; possibly TRBD1 for D (5 bases). CDR3 length: 14 amino acids. The germline V gene encodes CDR1 GTSNPN and CDR2 SVGIG (reference sequence). V lost 4 bases to trimming and J lost 7 bases, with 16 bases between them.

The chain links TRBV10-3 to TRBJ1-1, with D possibly matching TRBD1 (5 bases). Germline CDR1 reads ENHRY; CDR2 reads SYGVKD. This CDR3 contains 13 residues. Trimming left V 0 bases short and J 8 bases short, with 10 bases between. This chain's CDR3 is CAISESQGREAFF. The CDR3 region has the DNA TGTGCCATCAGTGAGTCTCAGGGAAGGGAAGCTTTCTTT.

This clone showed up just a few times. The rearrangement joins TRBV29-1 to TRBJ2-1; 16 nucleotides align to TRBD2. Trimming at V came to 4 bases and at J to 9 bases, leaving 6 bases not matched to a gene. The CDR3 runs to 15 residues. Germline V gives CDR1 SQVTM, CDR2 ANQGSEA. CDR3 bases: TGCAGCGTTGTCCCCGGGACTAGCGGGAGGGGTGAGCAGTTCTTC. Translation: CSVVPGTSGRGEQFF.

The genes are TRBV19 and TRBJ2-7; 10 bases align to TRBD1. The CDR3 consists of 14 residues. Trimming took 6 bases from V and 2 from J; bases not matched to a gene: 4. Germline V gene sequence: CDR1 LNHDA, CDR2 SQIVND (reference sequence). The CDR3 spells CASRAGTGAYEQYF. CDR3 coding DNA: TGTGCCAGTAGGGCCGGGACAGGGGCCTACGAGCAGTACTTC.

The J gene is TRBJ2-1, the V gene TRBV10-3; tentatively, D is TRBD2 (6 bases). V dropped 3 bases and J dropped 7 bases, with 16 bases sitting between them. CDR1 is ENHRY and CDR2 is SYGVKD in the germline V gene. CDR3 length: 15 amino acids. The CDR3 spells CAISDAGPRVNEQFF. The CDR3, as DNA: TGTGCCATCAGTGACGCGGGGCCTAGGGTGAATGAGCAGTTCTTC.

The genes are TRBV4-1 and TRBJ2-2; 9 nucleotides match TRBD2. Trimming removed 2 bases from V and 5 bases from J; junction bases left unmatched: 12. The CDR3 extends over 18 amino acids. Germline CDR1 and CDR2: MGHRA and YSYEKL. As DNA, the CDR3 is TGCGCCAGCAGCCAAAGGATTGTTAGCGGGAGTGAGACCGGGGAGCTGTTTTTT. Protein product: CASSQRIVSGSETGELFF.

This clone occurred once. The V and J genes are TRBV5-6 and TRBJ2-7; 8 bases line up with TRBD2. CDR3 length: 15 residues. Trimming removed 2 bases from V and 3 bases from J; junction bases left unmatched: 7. Germline-derived CDR1 and CDR2 are SGHDT and YYEEEE. The CDR3 sequence: CASSFGPGLDYEQYF. DNA of the CDR3: TGTGCCAGCAGCTTTGGACCGGGACTAGACTACGAGCAGTACTTC.

The chain links TRBV2 to TRBJ1-1; 9 bases match TRBD1. The trim removed 6 bases at V and 4 bases at J, leaving 6 bases unmatched. The length of the CDR3 is 14 residues. Germline CDR1 is SNHLY and CDR2 is FYNNEI. CDR3 residues: CASRAGTGITEAFF. The DNA for the CDR3 is TGTGCCAGCAGGGCCGGGACAGGGATCACTGAAGCTTTCTTT.

This clone occurred once. This chain joins TRBV5-6 and TRBJ2-7, with D possibly TRBD2 on 5 matching bases. The CDR3 has 12 residues. Germline V gene data show CDR1 as SGHDT and CDR2 as YYEEEE. Trimming took 4 bases from V and 7 from J, leaving 12 bases between them. CDR3 nucleotide sequence: TGTGCCAGCAGCCAATTCTCGGGGGAGCAGTACTTC. Encoded protein: CASSQFSGEQYF. The full variable domain, with the rest looked up from reference TRBV5-6 and TRBJ2-7, is DAGVTQSPTHLIKTRGQQVTLRCSPKSGHDTVSWYQQALGQGPQFIFQYYEEEERQRGNFPDRFSGHQFPNYSSELNVNALLLGDSALYLCASSQFSGEQYFGPGTRLTVT.

The chain couples TRBV7-3 to TRBJ1-1; a possible D gene is TRBD1 (6 bases). The CDR3 is made up of 14 amino acids. Germline V gives CDR1 SGHTA, CDR2 FQGTGA. Trimming removed 5 bases at V and 4 bases at J, with 14 bases between. CDR3 nucleotide sequence: TGTGCCAGCAGCGTAGGAGGGGGTATCACTGAAGCTTTCTTT. It is translated as CASSVGGGITEAFF.

The rearrangement links TRBV7-2 to TRBJ2-7; 13 bases agree with TRBD2. This CDR3 has 15 residues. With 4 bases clipped from V and 6 bases from J, the junction kept 6 bases outside the gene matches. Per germline, CDR1 SGHTA and CDR2 FQGNSA. CDR3 sequence: CASSSTGTSGTEQYF. Here the CDR3 DNA reads TGTGCCAGCAGCTCTACCGGGACTAGCGGGACCGAGCAGTACTTC. Full variable domain (remainder filled in from reference TRBV7-2 and TRBJ2-7): GAGVSQSPSNKVTEKGKDVELRCDPISGHTALYWYRQSLGQGLEFLIYFQGNSAPDKSGLPSDRFSAERTGGSVSTLTIQRTQQEDSAVYLCASSSTGTSGTEQYFGPGTRLTVT.

The genes are TRBV5-1 and TRBJ2-7, with 8 bases aligning to TRBD2. This CDR3 is 14 amino acids long. CDR1 is SGHRS, CDR2 YFSETQ, per germline. J gave up 5 bases and V 1 base, and 5 bases lay outside the gene matches. The CDR3 loop is CASSLYLAGNEQYF. The CDR3 coding sequence is TGCGCCAGCAGCTTGTATCTAGCGGGTAACGAGCAGTACTTC. Drawing the rest from reference TRBV5-1 and TRBJ2-7, the complete variable domain is KAGVTQTPRYLIKTRGQQVTLSCSPISGHRSVSWYQQTPGQGLQFLFEYFSETQRNKGNFPGRFSGRQFSNSRSEMNVSTLELGDSALYLCASSLYLAGNEQYFGPGTRLTVT.

CDR3 sequence reads: CSANRDGGSYTF. The CDR3 bases are TGCAGCGCCAACCGGGACGGGGGAAGCTACACCTTC. The V and J genes are TRBV29-1 and TRBJ1-2; TRBD1 is a possible D gene (5 bases). In germline, CDR1 is SQVTM, CDR2 ANQGSEA. The CDR3 runs 12 residues. Deletions cut 7 bases from V and 9 bases from J, with 18 bases between.

The V call is TRBV5-6, the J call TRBJ1-3; TRBD1 is a possible D gene (6 bases). The germline V gene has CDR1 SGHDT and CDR2 YYEEEE. Trimming cost V 3 bases and J 3 bases, with 16 bases left between them. The CDR3 is made up of 16 amino acids. CDR3 protein: CASSSVAGVDGNTIYF. CDR3 DNA sequence: TGTGCCAGCAGCTCGGTGGCAGGGGTGGATGGAAACACCATATATTTT.

This clone turned up a few times. The rearrangement uses TRBV6-5 and TRBJ1-5, with D possibly matching TRBD1 (5 bases). CDR1 and CDR2 from the germline V gene are MNHEY and SVGAGI. CDR3 length equals 15 residues. V lost 5 bases and J lost 7, with 18 bases in between. Here the CDR3 DNA reads TGTGCCAGCAGTGCCGAGGCAGGGCAAACCCAGCCCCAGCATTTT. As protein: CASSAEAGQTQPQHF.

The DNA for the CDR3 is TGTGCCAGTAGTGTCGGGACAGGGGGCTCGGAGACCCAGTACTTC. It is translated as CASSVGTGGSETQYF. The chain recombines TRBV19 with TRBJ2-5, with 12 bases identical to TRBD1. Per the germline V gene, CDR1 is LNHDA and CDR2 is SQIVND (reference sequence). The CDR3 loop spans 15 amino acids. V was pared by 5 bases and J by 5 bases, with 6 bases of the junction left unmatched.

V usage is TRBV4-3 and J usage is TRBJ1-4, with D possibly being TRBD1 (5 bases). The CDR3 sequence is 16 residues long. From germline, CDR1 is LGHNA and CDR2 YSLEER. The ends were cut back, 3 bases at V and 7 bases at J, with 18 bases in the middle. CDR3 residues: CASSQSFRQGGEKLFF. DNA for the CDR3: TGCGCCAGCAGCCAGTCTTTTCGGCAGGGCGGTGAAAAACTGTTTTTT.